The present entry profiles one T cell receptor beta chain with its context. Its target is not known. The PCR contained 60 Vbeta and 13 Jbeta primers. TCRdb's table, derived via immunoSEQ multiplex PCR, lists solely in-frame clones and lacks some. The sample has approximately 150,000 clones, roughly 79% seen once. The CDR3 extends over 12 amino acids. From germline, CDR1 is SQVTM and CDR2 ANQGSEA. V was clipped by 7 bases and J by 8 bases; unmatched bases: 8. This sample stems from a study of cytomegalovirus exposure and HLA in healthy donors. Study-wide findings and caveats: Most of the TCR beta V segments (in an earlier analysis) were productive either about 87% or about 30% of the time. TCR beta chains numbering some 160 were designated cytomegalovirus-associated.

The rearrangement uses TRBV29-1 and TRBJ1-2; 9 bases align to TRBD1. The clonotype originates from an older woman in good health and CMV-seropositive. Sequenced material: PBMCs. CDR3 sequence reads: CSATGQGIGYTF. CDR3 nucleotide sequence: TGCAGCGCCACGGGACAGGGTATCGGCTACACCTTC.